These T cell receptor beta chains were read from a single sample in a study of CD8+ T cells in alopecia areata. Profiling relied on immunoSEQ multiplex PCR, and the TCRdb table lists in-frame clones only, not all of them. The sample consists of more than 200,000 clones, roughly 44% of them appearing once. This sample comprised CD4+ T cells sorted from blood, obtained at approximately week 36, from a patient treated with tofacitinib. These receptors all come from a human donor with alopecia areata. Each CDR3 is given with its conserved first and last residue. D genes are given only for firm matches. Some rows mark clone size as missing; the rest say once, few, many or name a class of expanded clone.

clone_size j_call v_call d_call cdr3_nt cdr3_aa
NA TRBJ1-1 TRBV2 NA TGTGCCAGCAGTTCTCCGAGGTTTCGAACTGAAGCTTTCTTT CASSSPRFRTEAFF
NA TRBJ2-5 TRBV15 NA TGTGCCACCAGCACCCCAGAGGGAGGACGGAGATACTTC CATSTPEGGRRYF
NA TRBJ2-1 TRBV5-4 TRBD1 TGTGCCAGCAGTTCCGGACAGGGGGCGTTCAATGAGCAGTTCTTC CASSSGQGAFNEQFF
NA TRBJ2-3 TRBV27 NA TGTGCCAGCAGTGGCGTGACAGATACGCAGTATTTT CASSGVTDTQYF
few TRBJ1-4 TRBV19 TRBD1 TGTGCCAGTAGGGAGGACAGGGTGTCTGAAAAACTGTTTTTT CASREDRVSEKLFF
NA TRBJ1-2 TRBV4-3 NA TGCGCCAGCAGCCTTGAGGCCCGGCACGGCTACACCTTC CASSLEARHGYTF
NA TRBJ2-5 TRBV29-1 NA TGCAGCGTTGGAACATTTCAAGAGACCCAGTACTTC CSVGTFQETQYF
few TRBJ2-5 TRBV7-2 NA TGTGCCAGCAGCTTAGGCCCCTTGGTGGAGACCCAGTACTTC CASSLGPLVETQYF
NA TRBJ2-7 TRBV11-3 NA TGTGCCGTCCCGAGTAGCGTGAACTACGAGCAGTACTTC CAVPSSVNYEQYF
few TRBJ2-6 TRBV7-2 NA TGTGCCAGCAGCTCTCAAAGTGGGGCCAACGTCCTGACTTTC CASSSQSGANVLTF
NA TRBJ2-3 TRBV30 NA TGTGCCTGGAGTGGGCAGAAGGATACGCAGTATTTT CAWSGQKDTQYF
NA TRBJ2-5 TRBV28 NA TGTGCCAGCAGTTACGAGAAAGAGACCCAGTACTTC CASSYEKETQYF
NA TRBJ2-5 TRBV5-1 TRBD1 TGCGCCAGCGGACCGGGACAGCACCAAGAGACCCAGTACTTC CASGPGQHQETQYF
few TRBJ2-7 TRBV29-1 NA TGCAGCGTTGAAGATTGGGACGAGCAGTACTTC CSVEDWDEQYF
few TRBJ1-2 TRBV4-1 NA TGCGCCAGCAGCCAACCTTACCAGCAGGGCTACACCTTC CASSQPYQQGYTF
few TRBJ2-7 TRBV6-5 TRBD1 TGTGCCAGCAGTGCCAGGACAGGTCCCTACGAGCAGTACTTC CASSARTGPYEQYF
NA TRBJ1-1 TRBV15 NA TGTGCCACCAGCAGAGAGACAGCCAAGAACACTGAAGCTTTCTTT CATSRETAKNTEAFF